This T cell receptor (beta chain) was recorded in a study of T cell responses to AZD1222 COVID-19 vaccine. General study results and limits: Targeting of unmutated variant regions was reportedly seen in nearly half of spike-specific TCRs. A mostly white British donor set with more females was recruited, and clonal diversity was possibly underestimated.

Repertoires were generated with immunoSEQ multiplex PCR, while TCRdb's copy carries only in-frame clones and drops some. This table holds about 180,000 clones, around 89% found once. Points on this clone: Its antigen is not known.

The CDR3 covers 15 residues. The germline V gene has CDR1 SNHLY and CDR2 FYNNEI. V lost 7 bases and J lost 2, with 14 bases in between. Source: peripheral blood, taken on day 0 of AZD1222 vaccination. This clonotype was sampled from an adult in good health. The chain links TRBV2 to TRBJ1-4; no clear D gene. The chain's CDR3 is CASNPTGATNEKLFF. Here the CDR3 DNA reads TGTGCCAGCAACCCGACGGGAGCTACTAATGAAAAACTGTTTTTT.